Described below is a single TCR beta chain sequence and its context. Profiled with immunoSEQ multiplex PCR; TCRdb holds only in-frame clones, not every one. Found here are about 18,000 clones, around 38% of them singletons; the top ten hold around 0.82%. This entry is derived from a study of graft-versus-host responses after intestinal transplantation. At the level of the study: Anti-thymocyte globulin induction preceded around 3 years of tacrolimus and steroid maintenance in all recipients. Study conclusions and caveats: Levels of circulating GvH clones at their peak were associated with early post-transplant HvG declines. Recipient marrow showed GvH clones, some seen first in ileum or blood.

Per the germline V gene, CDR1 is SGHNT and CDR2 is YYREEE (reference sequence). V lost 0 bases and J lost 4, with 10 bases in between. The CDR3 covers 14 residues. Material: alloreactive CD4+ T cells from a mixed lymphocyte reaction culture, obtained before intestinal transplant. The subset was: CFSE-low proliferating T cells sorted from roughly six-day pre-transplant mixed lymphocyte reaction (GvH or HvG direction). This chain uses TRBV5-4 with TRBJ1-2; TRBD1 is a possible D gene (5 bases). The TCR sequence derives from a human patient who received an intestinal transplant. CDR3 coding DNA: TGTGCCAGCAGCTTGGGGAGGGGAAGCTATGGCTACACCTTC. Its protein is CASSLGRGSYGYTF.